These T cell receptor beta chains were read from a single sample in a study of CD8 T cells in ankylosing spondylitis. TCRdb called the 5' RACE reads again in MiXCR, with one record for every CDR3 protein. The profile shows a few hundred thousand distinct CDR3 sequences, roughly a quarter of them singletons. The sequencing sample was made of blood, either unsorted or a sorted T cell fraction (not recorded which). All receptors derive from a male donor with ankylosing spondylitis or in good health (not recorded which). CDR3s include the opening cysteine and the closing phenylalanine or tryptophan. The order of the fields is clone size, CDR3 length, V gene, J gene, D gene, CDR3 DNA, CDR3 protein. D genes are given only for firm matches. A row's size may be missing; if present it is once, few, many or a size class.

many	14	TRBV6-1	TRBJ1-2	TRBD1	TGTGCCAGCAGCCCGACCGACAGGGCCTATGGCTACACCTTC	CASSPTDRAYGYTF
few	16	TRBV30	TRBJ2-3	TRBD2	TGTGCCTGGAGTGTACGGGGGCGGGGGGTCACAGATACGCAGTATTTT	CAWSVRGRGVTDTQYF
once	13	TRBV28	TRBJ1-2	-	TGTGCCAGCAGTTTCCGGACAAGCTATGGCTACACCTTC	CASSFRTSYGYTF
-	15	TRBV10-3	TRBJ1-4	-	TGTGCCATCAGTGACTCCCGGACGGAAAATGAAAAACTGTTTTTT	CAISDSRTENEKLFF
few	13	TRBV12-3/TRBV12-4	TRBJ2-7	-	TGTGCCAGCAGTTTGGGCACTTCCTACGAGCAGTACTTC	CASSLGTSYEQYF
many	13	TRBV6-5	TRBJ2-7	-	TGTGCCAGCAGTTGGTCCGAGCTTGACGAGCAGTACTTC	CASSWSELDEQYF
few	18	TRBV6-1	TRBJ2-7	-	TGTGCCAGCATCTCCATGGGGATCCCCACCACCTCCTCCTACGAGCAGTACTTC	CASISMGIPTTSSYEQYF
once	15	TRBV10-2	TRBJ2-1	-	TGCGCCAGCAGAATTGGGGTAGGCTCCTACAATGAGCAGTTCTTC	CASRIGVGSYNEQFF
-	14	TRBV7-8	TRBJ1-2	-	TGTGCCAGCAGCTTAGAGGGCAGACTTTATGGCTACACCTTC	CASSLEGRLYGYTF
-	14	TRBV29-1	TRBJ2-4	TRBD1	TGCAGCGTTGAAGGGGACAGGGGACAAAACATTCAGTACTTC	CSVEGDRGQNIQYF
-	16	TRBV12-3/TRBV12-4	TRBJ2-4	-	TGTGCCAGCAGGGGCTCGGGGACGGGGGCCAAAAACATTCAGTACTTC	CASRGSGTGAKNIQYF
few	15	TRBV5-1	TRBJ2-5	-	TGCGCCAGCAGCCACATACCGGGACTCCAAGAGACCCAGTACTTC	CASSHIPGLQETQYF
many	12	TRBV20-1	TRBJ1-1	-	TGCAGTGCTAGCTCCGGCAGGACTGAAGCTTTCTTT	CSASSGRTEAFF
many	16	TRBV2	TRBJ2-2	TRBD1	TGTGCCAGCAGTGGGACAGGGGGCCCGAACAGCGGGGAGCTGTTTTTT	CASSGTGGPNSGELFF
few	12	TRBV29-1	TRBJ2-7	-	TGCAGCGTTGTGGGGGTGGCCTACGAGCAGTACTTC	CSVVGVAYEQYF
few	14	TRBV20-1	TRBJ2-7	TRBD1	TGCAGTGCAGAGCCGGGACAGGCCGGCTACGAGCAGTACTTC	CSAEPGQAGYEQYF
-	14	TRBV12-3/TRBV12-4	TRBJ2-5	-	TGTGCCAGCAGACCGGACCTTTTTGTGGAGACCCAGTACTTC	CASRPDLFVETQYF
few	15	TRBV12-3/TRBV12-4	TRBJ2-5	-	TGTGCCAGCAGAGTGGAGGGGGCGATTCGAGAGACCCAGTACTTC	CASRVEGAIRETQYF
-	14	TRBV12-3/TRBV12-4	TRBJ1-5	TRBD1	TGTGCCAGCAGTCTGACAGGGATCTGGCAGCCCCAGCATTTT	CASSLTGIWQPQHF
-	14	TRBV10-3	TRBJ2-7	TRBD1	TGTGCCATCAGCTGGGACAGGGGAGCCTACGAGCAGTACTTC	CAISWDRGAYEQYF
-	11	TRBV18	TRBJ2-1	-	TGTGCCAGCTCACCACCGGGTGAGCAGTTCTTC	CASSPPGEQFF
few	13	TRBV7-3	TRBJ1-1	-	TGTGCCAGCAGCTCAGGACCGAACACTGAAGCTTTCTTT	CASSSGPNTEAFF
many	14	TRBV20-1	TRBJ1-5	-	TGCAGTGCTAGGGGGGGGAATAGCAATCAGCCCCAGCATTTT	CSARGGNSNQPQHF
-	14	TRBV29-1	TRBJ2-3	-	TGCAGCGTTGAAGATTACTGGGATACAGATACGCAGTATTTT	CSVEDYWDTDTQYF
-	12	TRBV12-3/TRBV12-4	TRBJ2-7	-	TGTGCCAGCAGTCCCAACAATGGCGGGCCGTACTTC	CASSPNNGGPYF
-	14	TRBV7-9	TRBJ2-3	-	TGTGCCAGCAGCTTAAGCAAACTCACAGATACGCAGTATTTT	CASSLSKLTDTQYF
-	17	TRBV7-2	TRBJ2-3	TRBD2	TGTGCCAGCAGCTCTCCGACTAGCGGGGCCTACACAGATACGCAGTATTTT	CASSSPTSGAYTDTQYF
-	15	TRBV16	TRBJ1-1	-	TGTGCCAGCAGCCGGCGGCAGGCCGAGAACACTGAAGCTTTCTTT	CASSRRQAENTEAFF
-	12	TRBV29-1	TRBJ1-1	-	TGCAGCGTTGACTCTGGGAACACTGAAGCTTTCTTT	CSVDSGNTEAFF
many	17	TRBV4-1	TRBJ2-1	-	TGCGCCAGCAGCCAAGAGGGGCACCTGAGCTCCTACAATGAGCAGTTCTTC	CASSQEGHLSSYNEQFF
-	14	TRBV6-5	TRBJ2-5	TRBD2	TGTGCCAGCCGTTTAAGCGGGGGGGCGGAGACCCAGTACTTC	CASRLSGGAETQYF